The TCR beta chain described here comes from a study of PD-1 blockade in classical Hodgkin lymphoma. Study observations and caveats: Relapsed/refractory patients reportedly had the lowest baseline TCR diversity, below newly diagnosed patients, who were below healthy donors.

This clone was counted between two and nine times. What it binds is unknown. The protocol was immunoSEQ multiplex PCR, while the TCRdb copy is restricted to in-frame clones and leaves out a portion. The repertoire holds 15,000 or so clones, with over 60% as singletons. After autologous stem cell transplantation all patients relapsed, and prior brentuximab vedotin exposure differed between cohorts. Progressive disease, partial response or complete response was each patient's best response. Germline V gene lookup returns CDR1 SGHDT and CDR2 YYEEEE. The CDR3 consists of 19 residues. The ends lost 3 bases at V and 3 bases at J; junction bases unmatched: 12.

Material: peripheral blood mononuclear cells (PBMCs), obtained before the second cycle of nivolumab. The gene calls are TRBV5-6 and TRBJ2-1; 13 nucleotides line up with TRBD2. The origin of this receptor is a human donor with classical Hodgkin lymphoma. CDR3 coding DNA: TGTGCCAGCAGCTATTGGACTAGCGGGAGAGGAGGGGTCTACAATGAGCAGTTCTTC. It translates to CASSYWTSGRGGVYNEQFF.